The sequence of this T cell receptor (beta chain) was determined in a study of a mutant IDH1 vaccine in newly diagnosed glioma. Study-level background: Of the patients given treatment, around 62% were male and approximately 40% were female, and a mean age of around 38 years was recorded.

The germline V gene encodes CDR1 MNHNY and CDR2 SVGAGI (reference sequence). The CDR3 loop spans 14 amino acids. V lost 6 bases, J lost 5 bases, and 5 bases stayed unmatched. Only in-frame clones appear in the TCRdb table, and some are missing; sequencing was by immunoSEQ multiplex PCR. The sample gives over 75,000 clones, around 80% of which show up once; roughly 7% is in the top ten. The sample holds a few counts of this clone. The time point denotes: baseline, week 1 (first vaccination visit). Treatment noted: pre-vaccination baseline after standard-of-care therapy. The sequence derives from a man between 40 and 49 years old with glioma. The rearrangement links TRBV6-6 to TRBJ1-5, with 9 bases that match TRBD1. The material was PBMCs, obtained from a glioma patient treated with radiotherapy, temozolomide or both. CDR3 nucleotide sequence: TGTGCCAGCAGCAGGGGACAGGGACATCAGCCCCAGCATTTT. It specifies CASSRGQGHQPQHF.